The 12 T cell receptor beta chains listed next were all sequenced from one sample in a study of OX40 agonist ivuxolimab in advanced cancers. Generated by immunoSEQ multiplex PCR, the TCRdb table keeps only in-frame clones and is missing some. The sample has tens of thousands of clones; roughly 90% are singletons. The sequencing here drew on CD4+ or CD8+ T cells sorted from blood, taken in a trial of the OX40 agonist ivuxolimab. The receptors stem from an adult with an advanced solid tumor such as melanoma, head and neck, liver or kidney cancer.

This CDR3 reads CASSYWTGEYYGYTF. In DNA form, the CDR3 reads TGTGCCAGCAGTTACTGGACAGGCGAATACTATGGCTACACCTTC. The V and J genes are TRBV6-6 and TRBJ1-2, with 7 bases matching TRBD1. The CDR3 sequence is 15 residues long. Germline V gene sequence: CDR1 MNHNY, CDR2 SVGAGI (reference sequence). V shed 1 base and J 3 bases; nucleotides not matched to a gene: 5.

The rearrangement links TRBV15 to TRBJ1-4, with unresolved D. Trimming left V 0 bases short and J 6 bases short, with 11 bases between. The CDR3 is 15 amino acids. CDR1 is LNHNV, CDR2 YYDKDF, per germline (reference sequence). Here the CDR3 reads CATSRDEESDEKLFF. As DNA, the CDR3 is TGTGCCACCAGCAGAGATGAGGAGTCGGATGAAAAACTGTTTTTT.

The CDR3 nucleotides are TGTGCCAGCAGCGTAAGTTTGGTGGGGTCCGGGACAGGGTATAATGAGCAGTTCTTC. It encodes CASSVSLVGSGTGYNEQFF. The genes are TRBV9 and TRBJ2-1; TRBD1 aligns across 9 bases. V gave up 1 base and J gave up 7 bases; unmatched junction bases: 18. The germline gives CDR1 SGDLS, CDR2 YYNGEE. The CDR3 is 19 residues long. Filled out from reference TRBV9 and TRBJ2-1, the complete variable domain reads DSGVTQTPKHLITATGQRVTLRCSPRSGDLSVYWYQQSLDQGLQFLIQYYNGEERAKGNILERFSAQQFPDLHSELNLSSLELGDSALYFCASSVSLVGSGTGYNEQFFGPGTRLTVL.

The chain carries TRBV10-3 and TRBJ2-5, with D perhaps matching TRBD2 (6 bases). CDR1 ENHRY and CDR2 SYGVKD come from the germline V gene. V was trimmed by 3 bases and J by 1 base, leaving 9 bases between them. The CDR3 has 14 amino acids. The CDR3 DNA reads as TGTGCCATCAGTGAAGGGCGGGGCCAAGAGACCCAGTACTTC. Translated, it gives CAISEGRGQETQYF.

The J gene is TRBJ1-1, the V gene TRBV30; no definite D call. The CDR3 is made up of 13 amino acids. Germline assignment: CDR1 GTSNPN and CDR2 SVGIG (reference sequence). Trimming cost V 0 bases and J 4 bases, with 9 bases left between them. The DNA of the CDR3 is TGTGCCTGGAGTGTAATAGGGAGCACTGAAGCTTTCTTT. Translating gives CAWSVIGSTEAFF.

The V call is TRBV27, the J call TRBJ2-5, with 8 bases matching TRBD2. Unmatched junction bases numbered 8, after V lost 6 bases and J lost 5 bases. Germline V gene sequence: CDR1 MNHEY, CDR2 SMNVEV (reference sequence). The CDR3 totals 14 residues. The CDR3 bases are TGTGCCAGCAGCCCCAGCGGGAGATACGAGACCCAGTACTTC. Translating gives CASSPSGRYETQYF.

J is TRBJ2-2 and V is TRBV19; 8 bases are shared with TRBD1. The CDR3 has 16 residues. The germline V gene has CDR1 LNHDA and CDR2 SQIVND (reference sequence). V dropped 5 bases and J dropped 5; count of bases not matched to a gene: 10. CDR3 nucleotide sequence: TGTGCCAGTAGTGCCTCGAGACAGGGGAAAACCGGGGAGCTGTTTTTT. This sequence encodes CASSASRQGKTGELFF.

The rearrangement joins TRBV9 to TRBJ2-1; perhaps TRBD1 as D (6 bases). Germline CDR1 reads SGDLS; CDR2 reads YYNGEE. The CDR3 runs to 15 residues. V gave up 3 bases and J gave up 3 bases, with 13 bases separating them. The CDR3 DNA follows: TGTGCCAGCAGCGCAGACAGGACCCACTACAATGAGCAGTTCTTC. Its translation is CASSADRTHYNEQFF.

This chain connects TRBV7-9 to TRBJ2-2; D is tentatively TRBD1 or TRBD2 (5 bases each). The CDR3 has 15 residues. The V gene lost 4 bases and the J gene lost 7 bases, with 16 bases spanning the gap. Germline V gene lookup returns CDR1 SEHNR and CDR2 FQNEAQ (reference sequence). The CDR3 DNA reads as TGTGCCAGCAGCTCACCCACGAGGGGCTACGGGGAGCTGTTTTTT. This encodes CASSSPTRGYGELFF.

J is TRBJ2-1 and V is TRBV29-1; the D is unclear. The CDR3 is 14 amino acids. The germline V gene has CDR1 SQVTM and CDR2 ANQGSEA. Trimming removed 7 bases from V and 8 bases from J, with 21 bases in between. The chain's CDR3 is CSGPPGPKGDEQFF. CDR3 DNA sequence: TGCAGCGGCCCCCCGGGCCCGAAGGGCGATGAGCAGTTCTTC.

The rearrangement uses TRBV7-9 and TRBJ2-1; 10 bases map to TRBD2. J gave up 0 bases and V 2 bases, and 7 bases lay outside the gene matches. The germline V gene has CDR1 SEHNR and CDR2 FQNEAQ (reference sequence). The CDR3 spans 18 residues. This chain's CDR3 is CASSLRLAGDNSYNEQFF. The CDR3 DNA is TGTGCCAGCAGCTTAAGGCTAGCGGGAGACAACTCCTACAATGAGCAGTTCTTC.

The CDR3 coding sequence is TGTGCCAGCATTCCTACTTCCACCGGGGAGCTGTTTTTT. Protein product: CASIPTSTGELFF. The J gene is TRBJ2-2, the V gene TRBV6-5; no definite D call. The CDR3 totals 13 residues. With 7 bases removed from V and 4 bases from J, the gap between germline ends came to 10 bases. Germline CDR1 and CDR2: MNHEY and SVGAGI.